The TCR beta chain described here comes from a study of pediatric ulcerative colitis. V trimming: 4 bases; J trimming: 4 bases; junction bases outside the gene matches: 5. The CDR3 has 13 residues. CDR1 is SQVTM, CDR2 ANQGSEA, per germline. Generated by immunoSEQ multiplex PCR, the TCRdb table keeps only in-frame clones and is missing some. The sample records approximately 60,000 clones, roughly 90% being singletons. The clonotype comes from a boy younger than 18 with severe ulcerative colitis. The rearrangement joins TRBV29-1 to TRBJ1-1, with 8 bases identical to TRBD1. The specimen sequenced was blood. The CDR3 DNA follows: TGCAGCGTTGGGACAGGGTTCGGCACTGAAGCTTTCTTT. Protein: CSVGTGFGTEAFF.